This entry features one T cell receptor beta chain sequence. Its specificity is not known. The CDR3 extends over 13 amino acids. The germline V gene has CDR1 SGHDN and CDR2 FVKESK. V was cut by 1 base and J by 8 bases, with 11 bases left in between. Profiling relied on immunoSEQ multiplex PCR, and the TCRdb table lists in-frame clones only, not all of them. The profile shows some 78,000 clones, around 96% of them singletons. The entry originates in a study of human thymus T cells. Notes on the study in general: The related literature has documented a marked overlap of thymic repertoires among unrelated individuals. Both thymic and peripheral blood repertoires showed apparently biased V and J usage.

From resections taken during corrective heart surgery, the thymus tissue was obtained. The sample donors, healthy Finnish infants, were having corrective surgery for congenital heart defects. The receptor comes from a boy under three years old with a congenital heart defect but otherwise immunologically healthy. The chain carries TRBV14 and TRBJ1-2; tentative D call: TRBD1 (5 bases). The source material was thymus tissue. CDR3 amino acids: CASSQVVGEGYTF. CDR3 nucleotides: TGTGCCAGCAGCCAAGTTGTAGGGGAGGGCTACACCTTC.